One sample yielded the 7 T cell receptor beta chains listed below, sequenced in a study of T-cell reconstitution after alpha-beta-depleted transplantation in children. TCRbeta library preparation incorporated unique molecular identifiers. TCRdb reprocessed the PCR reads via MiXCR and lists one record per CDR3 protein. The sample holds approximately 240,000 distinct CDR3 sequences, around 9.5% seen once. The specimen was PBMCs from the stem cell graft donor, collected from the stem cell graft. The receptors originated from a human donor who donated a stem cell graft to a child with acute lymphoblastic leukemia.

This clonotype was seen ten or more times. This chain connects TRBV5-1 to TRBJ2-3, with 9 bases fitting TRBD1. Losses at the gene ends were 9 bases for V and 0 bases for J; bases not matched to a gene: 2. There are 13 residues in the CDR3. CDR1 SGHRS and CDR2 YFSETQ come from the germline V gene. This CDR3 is CATGTGSTDTQYF. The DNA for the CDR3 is TGCGCCACAGGGACAGGGAGCACAGATACGCAGTATTTT.

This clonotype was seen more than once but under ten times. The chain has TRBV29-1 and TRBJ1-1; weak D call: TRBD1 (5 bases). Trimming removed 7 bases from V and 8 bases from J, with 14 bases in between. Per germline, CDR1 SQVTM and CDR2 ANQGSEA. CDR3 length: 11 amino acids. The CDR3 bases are TGCAGCGCCATAAGACAGAAAGAAGCTTTCTTT. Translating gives CSAIRQKEAFF.

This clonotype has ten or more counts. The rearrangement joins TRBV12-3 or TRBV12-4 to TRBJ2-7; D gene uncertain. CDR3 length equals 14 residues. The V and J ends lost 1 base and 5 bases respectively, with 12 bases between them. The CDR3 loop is CASSLGSSRDEQYF. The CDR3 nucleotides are TGTGCCAGCAGTTTAGGCTCCTCCCGAGACGAGCAGTACTTC.

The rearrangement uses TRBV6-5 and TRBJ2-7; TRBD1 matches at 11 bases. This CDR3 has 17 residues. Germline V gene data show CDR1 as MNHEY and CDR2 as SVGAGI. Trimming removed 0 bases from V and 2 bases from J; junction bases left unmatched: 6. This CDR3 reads CASSYSEPGQGAYEQYF. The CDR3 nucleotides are TGTGCCAGCAGTTACTCTGAACCGGGACAGGGGGCCTACGAGCAGTACTTC.

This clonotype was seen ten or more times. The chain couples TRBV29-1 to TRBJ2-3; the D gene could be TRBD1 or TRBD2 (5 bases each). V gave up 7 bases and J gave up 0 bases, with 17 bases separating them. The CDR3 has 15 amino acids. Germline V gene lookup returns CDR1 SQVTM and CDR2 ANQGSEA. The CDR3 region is CSARLRGDSTDTQYF. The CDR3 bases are TGCAGCGCCCGCCTGAGGGGAGATAGCACAGATACGCAGTATTTT.

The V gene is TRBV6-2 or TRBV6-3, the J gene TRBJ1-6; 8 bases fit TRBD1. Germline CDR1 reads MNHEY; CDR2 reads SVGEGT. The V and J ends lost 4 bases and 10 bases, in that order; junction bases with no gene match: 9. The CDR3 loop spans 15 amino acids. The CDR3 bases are TGTGCCAGCAGTTCCGACAGGGGAATATACTCACCCCTCCACTTT. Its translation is CASSSDRGIYSPLHF.

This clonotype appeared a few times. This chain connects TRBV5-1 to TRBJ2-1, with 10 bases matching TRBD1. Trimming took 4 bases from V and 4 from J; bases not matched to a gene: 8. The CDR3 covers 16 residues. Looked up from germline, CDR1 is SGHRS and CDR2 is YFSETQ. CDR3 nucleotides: TGCGCCAGCAGCCCGGGGGACAGGGGAAGTTACAATGAGCAGTTCTTC. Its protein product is CASSPGDRGSYNEQFF.